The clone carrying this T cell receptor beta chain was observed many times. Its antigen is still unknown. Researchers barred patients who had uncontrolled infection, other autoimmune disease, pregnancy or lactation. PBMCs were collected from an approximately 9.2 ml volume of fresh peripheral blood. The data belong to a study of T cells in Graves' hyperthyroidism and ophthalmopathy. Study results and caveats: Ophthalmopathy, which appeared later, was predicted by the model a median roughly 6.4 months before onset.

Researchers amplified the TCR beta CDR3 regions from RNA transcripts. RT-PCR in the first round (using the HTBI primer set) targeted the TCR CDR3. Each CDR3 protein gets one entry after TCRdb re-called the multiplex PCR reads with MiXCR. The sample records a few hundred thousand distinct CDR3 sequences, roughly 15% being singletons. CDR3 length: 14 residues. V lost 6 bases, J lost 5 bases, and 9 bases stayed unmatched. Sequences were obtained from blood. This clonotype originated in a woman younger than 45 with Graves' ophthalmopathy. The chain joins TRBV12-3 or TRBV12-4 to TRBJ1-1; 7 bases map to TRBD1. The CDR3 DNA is TGTGCCAGCAGCCGAGGGACAGAAGGGACTGAAGCTTTCTTT. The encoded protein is CASSRGTEGTEAFF.